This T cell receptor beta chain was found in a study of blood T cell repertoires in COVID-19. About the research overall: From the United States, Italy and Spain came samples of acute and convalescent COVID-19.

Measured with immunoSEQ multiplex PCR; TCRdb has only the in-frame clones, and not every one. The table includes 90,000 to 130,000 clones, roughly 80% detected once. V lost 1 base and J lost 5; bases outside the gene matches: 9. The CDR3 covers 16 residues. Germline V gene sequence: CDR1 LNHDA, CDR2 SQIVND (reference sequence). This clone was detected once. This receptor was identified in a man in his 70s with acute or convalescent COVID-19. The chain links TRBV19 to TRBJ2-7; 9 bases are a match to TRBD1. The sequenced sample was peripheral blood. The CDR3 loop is CASSIVGTGIVHEQYF. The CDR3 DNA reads TGTGCCAGTAGTATAGTCGGGACAGGGATAGTACACGAGCAGTACTTC.